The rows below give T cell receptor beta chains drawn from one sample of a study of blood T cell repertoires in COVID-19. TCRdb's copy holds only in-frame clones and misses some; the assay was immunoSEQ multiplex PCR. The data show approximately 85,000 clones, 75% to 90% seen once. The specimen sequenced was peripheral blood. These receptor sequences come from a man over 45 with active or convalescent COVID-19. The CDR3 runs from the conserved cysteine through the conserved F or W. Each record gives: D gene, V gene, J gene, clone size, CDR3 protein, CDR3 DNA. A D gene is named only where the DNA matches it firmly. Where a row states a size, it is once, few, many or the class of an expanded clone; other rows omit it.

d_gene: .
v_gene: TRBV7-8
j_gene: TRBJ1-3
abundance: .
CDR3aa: CASSLYSSNSGNTIYF
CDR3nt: TGTGCCAGCAGCCTTTACAGCAGCAACTCTGGAAACACCATATATTTT

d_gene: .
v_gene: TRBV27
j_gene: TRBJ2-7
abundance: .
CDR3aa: CASSSTGRYEQYF
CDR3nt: TGTGCCAGCAGTTCGACAGGGAGGTACGAGCAGTACTTC

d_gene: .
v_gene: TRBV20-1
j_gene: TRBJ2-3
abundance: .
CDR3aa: CSASTSQEGVSTDTQYF
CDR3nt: TGCAGTGCTAGTACATCCCAGGAGGGAGTCAGCACAGATACGCAGTATTTT

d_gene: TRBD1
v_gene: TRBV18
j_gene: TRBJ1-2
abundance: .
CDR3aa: CASSPGLVRDRDGYTF
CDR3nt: TGTGCCAGCTCACCGGGATTAGTGAGGGACAGGGATGGCTACACCTTC

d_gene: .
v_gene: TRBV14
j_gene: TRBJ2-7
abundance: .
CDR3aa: CASSGFYEQYF
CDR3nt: TGTGCCAGCAGCGGCTTCTACGAGCAGTACTTC

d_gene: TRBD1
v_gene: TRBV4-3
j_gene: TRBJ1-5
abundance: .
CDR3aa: CASSHEDRRGPQHF
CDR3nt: TGCGCCAGCAGCCACGAGGACAGGCGTGGGCCCCAGCATTTT

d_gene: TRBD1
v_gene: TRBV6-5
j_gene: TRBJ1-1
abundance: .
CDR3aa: CASRGQGVGEAFF
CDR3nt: TGTGCCAGCAGGGGACAGGGAGTGGGAGAAGCTTTCTTT

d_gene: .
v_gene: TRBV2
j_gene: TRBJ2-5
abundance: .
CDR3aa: CASSEAGQGHETQYF
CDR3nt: TGTGCCAGCAGTGAAGCGGGCCAGGGCCATGAGACCCAGTACTTC

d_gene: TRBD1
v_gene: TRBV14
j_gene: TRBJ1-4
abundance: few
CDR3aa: CASSQRQGSNEKLFF
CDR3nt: TGTGCCAGCAGCCAGCGACAGGGGTCTAATGAAAAACTGTTTTTT

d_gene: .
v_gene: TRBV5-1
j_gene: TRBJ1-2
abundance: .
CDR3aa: CASRRRDNYGYTF
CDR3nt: TGCGCCAGCAGACGCCGGGATAACTATGGCTACACCTTC

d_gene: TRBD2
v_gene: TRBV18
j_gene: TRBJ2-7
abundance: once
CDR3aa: CASSPPGLAVDEQYF
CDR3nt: TGTGCCAGCTCACCACCAGGACTAGCAGTCGACGAGCAGTACTTC

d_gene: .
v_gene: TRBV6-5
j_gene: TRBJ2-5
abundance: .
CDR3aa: CASRPDQGWETQYF
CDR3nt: TGTGCCAGCAGACCTGACCAGGGCTGGGAGACCCAGTACTTC

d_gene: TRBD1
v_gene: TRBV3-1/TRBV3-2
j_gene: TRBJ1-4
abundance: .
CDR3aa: CASSPRTGRNEKLFF
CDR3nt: TGTGCCAGCAGCCCGAGGACAGGACGTAATGAAAAACTGTTTTTT

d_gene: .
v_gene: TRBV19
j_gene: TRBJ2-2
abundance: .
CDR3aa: CASLGRRNTGELFF
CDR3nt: TGTGCCAGTTTAGGCCGGAGGAACACCGGGGAGCTGTTTTTT

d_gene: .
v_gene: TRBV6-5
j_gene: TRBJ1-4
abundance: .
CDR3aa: CASTRQRPNEKLFF
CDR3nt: TGTGCCAGCACACGACAGAGGCCAAATGAAAAACTGTTTTTT